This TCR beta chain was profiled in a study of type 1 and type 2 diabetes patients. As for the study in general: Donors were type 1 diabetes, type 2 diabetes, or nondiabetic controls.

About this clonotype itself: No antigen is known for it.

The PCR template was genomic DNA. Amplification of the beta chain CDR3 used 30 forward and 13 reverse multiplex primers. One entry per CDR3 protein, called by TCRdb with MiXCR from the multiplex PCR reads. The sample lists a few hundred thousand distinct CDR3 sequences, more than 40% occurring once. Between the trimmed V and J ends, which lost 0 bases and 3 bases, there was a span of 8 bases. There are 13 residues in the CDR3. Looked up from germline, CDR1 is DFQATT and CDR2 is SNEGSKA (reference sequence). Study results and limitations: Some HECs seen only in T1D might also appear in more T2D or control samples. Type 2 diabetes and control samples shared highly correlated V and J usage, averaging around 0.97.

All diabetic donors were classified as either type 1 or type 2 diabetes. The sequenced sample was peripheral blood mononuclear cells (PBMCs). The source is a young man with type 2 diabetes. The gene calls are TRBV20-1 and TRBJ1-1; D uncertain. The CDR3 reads CSARDSLDTEAFF. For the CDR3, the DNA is TGCAGTGCTAGAGATTCATTGGACACTGAAGCTTTCTTT.